These 16 T cell receptor beta chains originate from one sample sequenced in a study of cytomegalovirus exposure and HLA in healthy donors. Both 60 Vbeta primers and 13 Jbeta primers went into the PCR. Data came from immunoSEQ multiplex PCR; TCRdb stores just in-frame clones and leaves some out. The sample records around 180,000 clones, roughly 80% being singletons. Sequencing used PBMCs. All receptors come from a woman aged 45-60 years in good health and CMV-seropositive.

V gene TRBV4-1 combines with J gene TRBJ2-3; 8 bases map to TRBD2. Germline CDR1 MGHRA, CDR2 YSYEKL. The V segment lost 4 bases and the J segment 4 bases; nucleotides outside the gene matches: 10. The CDR3 spans 16 residues. This CDR3 is CASSPQGRGEADTQYF. The CDR3 DNA is TGCGCCAGCAGCCCCCAGGGGCGGGGGGAAGCAGATACGCAGTATTTT.

The chain has TRBV5-4 and TRBJ2-3; 9 nucleotides match TRBD2. The V gene end was trimmed by 4 bases and the J gene end by 4 bases; junction bases not matched to a gene: 10. Germline V lookup: CDR1 SGHNT, CDR2 YYREEE (reference sequence). This CDR3 has 16 amino acids. Here the CDR3 reads CASSPGGAGGSDTQYF. Written as DNA, the CDR3 is TGTGCCAGCAGCCCCGGGGGAGCGGGGGGTTCAGATACGCAGTATTTT.

The sample holds a few counts of this clone. The chain combines TRBV6-6 with TRBJ1-2, with no clear D. The germline V and J ends were trimmed by 7 bases and 7 bases, with 16 bases remaining between them. Germline V gene lookup returns CDR1 MNHNY and CDR2 SVGAGI (reference sequence). This CDR3 comprises 13 residues. CDR3 DNA sequence: TGTGCCAGCACCCGAGTCGGGTTCGGTGGCTACACCTTC. As protein: CASTRVGFGGYTF.

For the CDR3, the DNA is TGTGCCAGCAGCTCCGACAGGAATTCACCCCTCCACTTT. It specifies CASSSDRNSPLHF. The chain links TRBV6-4 to TRBJ1-6; possible D gene TRBD1, 6 bases. Germline assignment: CDR1 MRHNA and CDR2 SNTAGT. This CDR3 contains 13 residues. With 6 bases removed from V and 7 bases from J, the gap between germline ends came to 10 bases.

The J gene is TRBJ1-5, the V gene TRBV6-5, with TRBD1 matching 7 bases. The germline CDR1 and CDR2 sequences are MNHEY and SVGAGI. CDR3 size: 16 residues. V gave up 4 bases and J gave up 2 bases; unmatched junction bases: 8. The CDR3 loop is CASSSLTGAGNQPQHF. The CDR3 DNA sequence: TGTGCCAGCAGTTCCTTAACAGGGGCCGGCAATCAGCCCCAGCATTTT.

V usage is TRBV2 and J usage is TRBJ2-3, with 8 bases lining up with TRBD2. The CDR3 is 14 amino acids. Germline assignment: CDR1 SNHLY and CDR2 FYNNEI. The J segment lost 6 bases and the V segment lost 3 bases, leaving 5 bases of the junction unmatched. This chain's CDR3 is CASSDRGGADTQYF. As DNA, the CDR3 is TGTGCCAGCAGTGATCGGGGGGGGGCGGATACGCAGTATTTT.

V gene TRBV4-1 combines with J gene TRBJ2-1, with TRBD2 matching over 11 bases. Germline lookup yields CDR1 MGHRA and CDR2 YSYEKL. V was pared by 3 bases and J by 6 bases, with 4 bases of the junction left unmatched. The CDR3 spans 15 residues. The CDR3 loop is CASSQGGLAVNEQFF. DNA for the CDR3: TGCGCCAGCAGCCAGGGGGGACTAGCGGTCAATGAGCAGTTCTTC.

The V call is TRBV6-1, the J call TRBJ1-2, with TRBD1 matching 8 bases. Losses at the gene ends were 5 bases for V and 8 bases for J; bases not matched to a gene: 7. This CDR3 contains 13 residues. Germline V gives CDR1 MNHNS, CDR2 SASEGT. The CDR3 spells CASSPRTGQGYTF. The CDR3 DNA reads as TGTGCCAGCAGTCCCCGGACAGGGCAAGGCTACACCTTC.

This rearrangement joins TRBV14 to TRBJ2-3; 7 positions agree with TRBD1. This CDR3 is built from 18 residues. J lost 5 bases, V lost 2 bases, and 16 bases had no gene match. Germline V CDR1 and CDR2: SGHDN, FVKESK. The DNA for the CDR3 is TGTGCCAGCAGCCAACCTCACTACCGGACAGGTGAGGGAGATACGCAGTATTTT. This sequence encodes CASSQPHYRTGEGDTQYF.

V and J are TRBV6-6 and TRBJ1-1; TRBD1 is a possible D gene (5 bases). CDR3 length: 11 amino acids. In germline, CDR1 is MNHNY, CDR2 SVGAGI (reference sequence). V was shortened by 6 bases and J by 8 bases, with 10 bases between the two germline ends. CDR3 in amino acids: CASSYTGEAFF. The CDR3 DNA is TGTGCCAGCAGCTATACAGGAGAAGCTTTCTTT.

This clone has only a few counts. The rearrangement joins TRBV7-8 to TRBJ2-7, with D unclear. V lost 0 bases and J 6 bases, leaving 18 bases between the germline ends. Germline V gene sequence: CDR1 SGHVS, CDR2 FQNEAQ. The length of the CDR3 is 16 residues. CDR3 DNA: TGTGCCAGCAGCTTAGCGATTGGCAGGTCGGATTCCGAGCAGTACTTC. Amino acids: CASSLAIGRSDSEQYF.

V gene TRBV27 combines with J gene TRBJ2-7; no clear D gene. Between the trimmed V and J ends, which lost 2 bases and 3 bases, there was a span of 11 bases. The CDR3 loop spans 14 amino acids. Germline CDR1 reads MNHEY; CDR2 reads SMNVEV (reference sequence). The CDR3 sequence: CASSLGVTSYEQYF. CDR3 bases: TGTGCCAGCAGTTTAGGTGTTACGAGCTACGAGCAGTACTTC.

This clone showed up just a few times. The V and J genes are TRBV6-5 and TRBJ2-4; maybe TRBD2 (7 bases). The germline V gene has CDR1 MNHEY and CDR2 SVGAGI. V lost 3 bases, J lost 7 bases, and 13 bases lay in between. The CDR3 runs 14 residues. This chain's CDR3 is CASSYVGGGNIQYF. The CDR3 coding sequence is TGTGCCAGCAGTTATGTAGGGGGGGGGAACATTCAGTACTTC.

The CDR3 DNA reads TGTGCCTCCCGAGAGGGGAGGGAGAGCACCGGGGAGCTGTTTTTT. This gives the protein CASREGRESTGELFF. The chain joins TRBV2 to TRBJ2-2; 7 positions match TRBD2. V was clipped by 11 bases and J by 4 bases; unmatched bases: 13. Germline values: CDR1 SNHLY, CDR2 FYNNEI. The CDR3 runs 15 residues.

The V gene is TRBV30, the J gene TRBJ1-6, with D perhaps TRBD1 (5 bases). Trimming cost V 0 bases and J 10 bases, with 10 bases left between them. CDR3 size: 13 residues. Germline loops: CDR1 GTSNPN, CDR2 SVGIG (reference sequence). This CDR3 reads CAWSVGRDSPLHF. For the CDR3, the DNA is TGTGCCTGGAGTGTAGGGAGGGACTCACCCCTCCACTTT.

To note about this clone: At one end, the junction sequence differs from germline, possibly due to a read error. The gene calls are TRBV18 and TRBJ1-2, with 8 bases fitting TRBD1. The length of the CDR3 is 12 residues. CDR1 KGHSH and CDR2 LQKENI come from the germline V gene. CDR3 bases: TGTGCCAGCTCACAAGGGACAGGAGAGGGATCCTTC. Translated, it gives CASSQGTGEGSF.